Below are 31 T cell receptor beta chains sequenced from a single sample in a study of blood T cell repertoires in COVID-19 (dated by TCRdb to between 2020 and 2021). The method behind the library was the immunoSEQ multiplex PCR assay. Sourced from immuneACCESS, this table was stored by TCRdb with only in-frame sequences that have V and J called. A share of the clones is absent; for the studies checked, an unresolved V gene accounts for under half, and the remainder has no known explanation. In all, the sample holds about 190,000 clones, and 70% to 90% of those were seen once. Roughly 6.2% of the sample lies in the top ten. Sequencing was done on a sample of peripheral blood. The source of these receptors is a woman aged 40 to 49 who had recovered from COVID-19.

The chain is built from TRBV30 and TRBJ1-2; a weak D match, TRBD1 (6 bases). The CDR3 extends over 15 amino acids. From germline, CDR1 is GTSNPN and CDR2 SVGIG (reference sequence). V was pared by 3 bases and J by 5 bases, with 19 bases between. The CDR3 coding sequence is TGTGCCTGGAGCAACAGGGATTCGGAGTATTATGGCTACACCTTC. Translating gives CAWSNRDSEYYGYTF. Full variable domain (rest looked up from reference TRBV30 and TRBJ1-2): SQTIHQWPATLVQPVGSPLSLECTVEGTSNPNLYWYRQAAGRGLQLLFYSVGIGQISSEVPQNLSASRPQDRQFILSSKKLLLSDSGFYLCAWSNRDSEYYGYTFGSGTRLTVV.

This clone was recorded only once. The chain combines TRBV12-3 or TRBV12-4 with TRBJ2-1, with a tentative D call TRBD2 (6 bases). The CDR3 runs to 13 residues. V lost 6 bases, J lost 7 bases, and 13 bases lay in between. CDR3 DNA: TGTGCCAGCAGGCCGACTAGGATGAATGAGCAGTTCTTC. As protein: CASRPTRMNEQFF.

The V gene is TRBV30, the J gene TRBJ2-1; 7 nucleotides align to TRBD1. Unmatched junction bases numbered 6, after V lost 3 bases and J lost 10 bases. The CDR3 consists of 12 residues. Germline values: CDR1 GTSNPN, CDR2 SVGIG (reference sequence). The CDR3 DNA reads as TGTGCCTGGAGCTACAGGGGTTCCGAGCAGTTCTTC. This gives the protein CAWSYRGSEQFF. Full variable domain (rest looked up from reference TRBV30 and TRBJ2-1): SQTIHQWPATLVQPVGSPLSLECTVEGTSNPNLYWYRQAAGRGLQLLFYSVGIGQISSEVPQNLSASRPQDRQFILSSKKLLLSDSGFYLCAWSYRGSEQFFGPGTRLTVL.

This chain connects TRBV19 to TRBJ2-7; possibly TRBD2 for D (7 bases). Germline V lookup: CDR1 LNHDA, CDR2 SQIVND (reference sequence). There are 16 residues in the CDR3. The ends were cut back, 5 bases at V and 7 bases at J, with 24 bases in the middle. The CDR3 nucleotides are TGTGCCAGTAGTGCCGCGGGGGCTAGAACCCCGGGAGAGCAGTACTTC. Translation gives CASSAAGARTPGEQYF.

CDR3 sequence: CASSVGLAGGEQFF. The DNA of the CDR3 is TGTGCCAGCAGCGTTGGGCTAGCGGGAGGAGAACAGTTCTTC. The chain carries TRBV9 and TRBJ2-1; TRBD2 agrees at 11 bases. There are 14 residues in the CDR3. Germline assignment: CDR1 SGDLS and CDR2 YYNGEE. Trimming cost V 2 bases and J 13 bases; bases outside gene matches: 8.

Regarding this clone: Within the sample, other DNA sequences also encode this same CDR3. This CDR3 is CASSPSRAGELFF. The CDR3, as DNA: TGTGCCAGCTCTCCCTCGCGGGCCGGGGAGCTGTTTTTT. The chain joins TRBV18 to TRBJ2-2, with D possibly TRBD2 on 5 matching bases. Germline V gives CDR1 KGHSH, CDR2 LQKENI. Trimming removed 6 bases at V and 6 bases at J, with 11 bases between. CDR3 length equals 13 residues.

The chain is built from TRBV18 and TRBJ1-5; D is uncertain. Germline loops: CDR1 KGHSH, CDR2 LQKENI. CDR3 length equals 15 residues. Trimming left V 6 bases short and J 2 bases short, with 14 bases between. CDR3 in DNA: TGTGCCAGCTCTCCCACGGGAGCGGGCAATCAGCCCCAGCATTTT. Its translation is CASSPTGAGNQPQHF.

The genes are TRBV5-1 and TRBJ1-2; 9 positions match TRBD1. Germline CDR1 is SGHRS and CDR2 is YFSETQ. The CDR3 loop spans 14 amino acids. J gave up 2 bases and V 5 bases, and 4 bases lay outside the gene matches. For the CDR3, the DNA is TGCGCCAGCAGTCCTGGGACAGGGAACTATGGCTACACCTTC. This codes for CASSPGTGNYGYTF.

The V and J genes are TRBV2 and TRBJ2-5; D not resolved. The CDR3 has 12 amino acids. Germline V CDR1 and CDR2: SNHLY, FYNNEI. V was shortened by 0 bases and J by 5 bases, with 4 bases between the two germline ends. The CDR3 sequence is CASSEARETQYF. The CDR3 nucleotides are TGTGCCAGCAGTGAAGCCCGGGAGACCCAGTACTTC. Full variable domain (rest looked up from reference TRBV2 and TRBJ2-5): EPEVTQTPSHQVTQMGQEVILRCVPISNHLYFYWYRQILGQKVEFLVSFYNNEISEKSEIFDDQFSVERPDGSNFTLKIRSTKLEDSAMYFCASSEARETQYFGPGTRLLVL.

This chain links TRBV19 with TRBJ2-6, with unresolved D. The CDR3 sequence is 15 residues long. Trimming left V 6 bases short and J 2 bases short, with 11 bases between. Germline loops: CDR1 LNHDA, CDR2 SQIVND (reference sequence). CDR3 residues: CASRPSRPGANVLTF. DNA for the CDR3: TGTGCCAGTAGGCCGAGCCGTCCTGGGGCCAACGTCCTGACTTTC.

J is TRBJ1-4 and V is TRBV6-4, with 11 bases identical to TRBD1. The J segment lost 0 bases and the V segment lost 4 bases, leaving 4 bases of the junction unmatched. CDR1 MRHNA and CDR2 SNTAGT come from the germline V gene. The CDR3 runs 17 residues. The chain's CDR3 is CASSGGQGDSTNEKLFF. DNA of the CDR3: TGTGCCAGCAGTGGGGGACAGGGGGACTCAACTAATGAAAAACTGTTTTTT.

The chain is built from TRBV19 and TRBJ1-5; TRBD1 matches at 10 bases. This CDR3 has 15 amino acids. V was clipped by 4 bases and J by 6 bases; unmatched bases: 6. Germline V gene sequence: CDR1 LNHDA, CDR2 SQIVND (reference sequence). The CDR3 reads CASSTGQGVGQPQHF. The CDR3 DNA sequence: TGTGCCAGTAGTACAGGACAGGGGGTCGGTCAGCCCCAGCATTTT.

The chain combines TRBV6-5 with TRBJ2-5; D is perhaps TRBD2 (5 bases). This CDR3 comprises 13 residues. Trimming shortened V by 3 bases and J by 4 bases, and 9 bases separated the two germline ends. Looked up from germline, CDR1 is MNHEY and CDR2 is SVGAGI. This CDR3 reads CASSYYEGETQYF. DNA for the CDR3: TGTGCCAGCAGTTATTATGAGGGAGAGACCCAGTACTTC.

The CDR3: CASSSASGRLDEQYF. CDR3 coding DNA: TGTGCCAGCAGTTCGGCTAGCGGGAGGTTGGACGAGCAGTACTTC. The genes are TRBV28 and TRBJ2-7, with 11 bases identical to TRBD2. The CDR3 spans 15 residues. The ends lost 4 bases at V and 5 bases at J; junction bases unmatched: 7. CDR1 MDHEN and CDR2 SYDVKM come from the germline V gene.

The gene calls are TRBV4-2 and TRBJ2-5, with 11 bases matching TRBD2. Germline CDR1 LGHNA, CDR2 YNFKEQ. The CDR3 length is 18 residues. V shed 1 base, J shed 2 bases, and the junction held 9 bases outside the gene matches. The CDR3 here is CASSQVGKTSGEQETQYF. The CDR3 DNA reads as TGTGCCAGCAGCCAAGTGGGAAAGACTAGCGGGGAACAAGAGACCCAGTACTTC.

In DNA, the CDR3 is TGTGCCAGCAGTACAACACTAAAAAGAGGATCCTACGAGCAGTACTTC. Protein: CASSTTLKRGSYEQYF. This chain uses TRBV6-6 with TRBJ2-7; D gene ambiguous. There are 16 residues in the CDR3. The germline V gene encodes CDR1 MNHNY and CDR2 SVGAGI (reference sequence). Trimming took off 5 bases at V and 1 base at J, with 18 bases between the two ends.

The J gene is TRBJ2-1, the V gene TRBV6-5; 10 positions agree with TRBD2. With V trimmed by 2 bases and J by 9 bases, 1 base remained unmatched. Per the germline V gene, CDR1 is MNHEY and CDR2 is SVGAGI. The CDR3 is 13 amino acids. The CDR3 nucleotides are TGTGCCAGCAGTTACAGGACTAGCGGTGAGCAGTTCTTC. Residues: CASSYRTSGEQFF.

The chain combines TRBV9 with TRBJ1-2; D might be TRBD1 (5 bases). CDR3 length equals 12 residues. CDR1 is SGDLS, CDR2 YYNGEE, per germline. V was cut by 4 bases and J by 8 bases, with 12 bases left in between. The CDR3 DNA is TGTGCCAGCAGCTATACAGGAGAAGGCTACACCTTC. It encodes CASSYTGEGYTF.

The rearrangement uses TRBV7-2 and TRBJ2-7; weak D call: TRBD2 (6 bases). The CDR3 sequence is 15 residues long. The germline CDR1 and CDR2 sequences are SGHTA and FQGNSA. V was pared by 1 base and J by 3 bases, with 13 bases between. Written as DNA, the CDR3 is TGTGCCAGCAGCTTAGGATCGGGAGTCGGCTACGAGCAGTACTTC. Protein sequence: CASSLGSGVGYEQYF.

The chain recombines TRBV5-1 with TRBJ2-5, with D possibly matching TRBD2 (5 bases). Trimming took off 4 bases at V and 1 base at J, with 20 bases between the two ends. The CDR3 has 17 amino acids. From germline, CDR1 is SGHRS and CDR2 YFSETQ. CDR3 amino acids: CASSPGAGGSSQETQYF. Here the CDR3 DNA reads TGCGCCAGCAGCCCAGGAGCTGGCGGGTCTTCCCAAGAGACCCAGTACTTC.

The J gene is TRBJ1-2, the V gene TRBV5-5; perhaps TRBD1 as D (5 bases). Germline CDR1 reads SGHKS; CDR2 reads YYEKEE (reference sequence). The CDR3 length is 15 residues. Between the trimmed V and J ends, which lost 0 bases and 2 bases, there was a span of 11 bases. CDR3 sequence reads: CASSLGGGTNYGYTF. DNA for the CDR3: TGTGCCAGCAGCTTGGGGGGAGGGACCAACTATGGCTACACCTTC.

The chain is built from TRBV9 and TRBJ1-5; weak D call: TRBD1 (5 bases). Germline CDR1 reads SGDLS; CDR2 reads YYNGEE. Deletions cut 4 bases from V and 2 bases from J, with 16 bases between. The CDR3 has 16 amino acids. CDR3 nucleotide sequence: TGTGCCAGCAGCCCCGGGGGAGGGAAAGGCAATCAGCCCCAGCATTTT. Translation: CASSPGGGKGNQPQHF.

The rearrangement links TRBV27 to TRBJ1-5; TRBD1 aligns across 9 bases. This CDR3 has 18 amino acids. V dropped 5 bases and J dropped 0; count of bases not matched to a gene: 11. Germline loops: CDR1 MNHEY, CDR2 SMNVEV (reference sequence). CDR3 residues: CASSPQGATLYSNQPQHF. As DNA, the CDR3 is TGTGCCAGCAGTCCACAGGGGGCCACCCTCTATAGCAATCAGCCCCAGCATTTT.

This rearrangement joins TRBV29-1 to TRBJ1-2; 12 bases align to TRBD1. The V gene's germline CDR1 is SQVTM and CDR2 ANQGSEA. The J segment lost 8 bases and the V segment lost 5 bases, leaving 6 bases of the junction unmatched. The CDR3 is 13 residues long. CDR3 sequence: CSVLGQGARGYTF. CDR3 DNA sequence: TGCAGCGTTTTGGGACAGGGGGCGCGAGGCTACACCTTC.

V and J are TRBV19 and TRBJ2-1; D might be TRBD2 (5 bases). This CDR3 comprises 18 residues. Trimming removed 2 bases from V and 7 bases from J, with 24 bases in between. Germline V gene lookup returns CDR1 LNHDA and CDR2 SQIVND (reference sequence). The CDR3 reads CASSIPLREKVIGNEQFF. DNA of the CDR3: TGTGCCAGTAGTATACCTCTCCGGGAAAAGGTGATTGGGAATGAGCAGTTCTTC.

The chain joins TRBV6-5 to TRBJ1-6; possible D gene TRBD1, 6 bases. V was cut by 0 bases and J by 9 bases, with 15 bases left in between. CDR1 is MNHEY and CDR2 is SVGAGI in the germline V gene. The CDR3 extends over 16 amino acids. This chain's CDR3 is CASSYSRGGVSSPLHF. The DNA for the CDR3 is TGTGCCAGCAGTTACTCGAGAGGGGGGGTGAGTTCACCCCTCCACTTT.

The rearrangement links TRBV11-3 to TRBJ2-2; tentative D call: TRBD2 (5 bases). Trimming pared 3 bases from V and 2 bases from J, leaving 10 bases between. The CDR3 covers 15 residues. Looked up from germline, CDR1 is SGHNT and CDR2 is YENEEA. The DNA for the CDR3 is TGTGCCAGCAGCTTCGGGCTAGCAAACACCGGGGAGCTGTTTTTT. It is translated as CASSFGLANTGELFF.

The chain joins TRBV19 to TRBJ1-5, with D perhaps TRBD1 (6 bases). CDR1 LNHDA and CDR2 SQIVND come from the germline V gene (reference sequence). The CDR3 contains 13 residues. V gave up 7 bases and J gave up 5 bases, with 12 bases separating them. The DNA for the CDR3 is TGTGCCAGTAAGGACAGACCTCATCAGCCCCAGCATTTT. Its protein product is CASKDRPHQPQHF.

The genes are TRBV27 and TRBJ1-1; perhaps TRBD1 as D (5 bases). This CDR3 is built from 15 residues. The V end was cut by 4 bases, the J end by 1 base, with 13 bases between. Germline lookup yields CDR1 MNHEY and CDR2 SMNVEV (reference sequence). The CDR3 DNA sequence: TGTGCCAGCAGTTACGGGGGTGGAGGGAACACTGAAGCTTTCTTT. It encodes CASSYGGGGNTEAFF.

The genes are TRBV7-9 and TRBJ1-2, with D tentatively TRBD1 (6 bases). Deletions cut 5 bases from V and 3 bases from J, with 19 bases between. The germline CDR1 and CDR2 sequences are SEHNR and FQNEAQ (reference sequence). CDR3 size: 16 residues. The CDR3 spells CASSSSDSPLYYGYTF. The CDR3 nucleotides are TGTGCCAGCAGCAGCTCGGACAGTCCCCTATACTATGGCTACACCTTC.

The chain joins TRBV10-3 to TRBJ2-7, with TRBD1 identical over 11 bases. V shed 6 bases, J shed 2 bases, and the junction held 3 bases outside the gene matches. From germline, CDR1 is ENHRY and CDR2 SYGVKD. This CDR3 has 14 amino acids. The CDR3 bases are TGTGCCATCAGGGGACAGGGGGGGACCTACGAGCAGTACTTC. It encodes CAIRGQGGTYEQYF.